The text below deals with one T cell receptor beta chain. No antigen is known for it. Base qualities were left out, and no much larger clone turns up one base away. This sample stems from a study of T-cell reconstitution after alpha-beta-depleted transplantation in children (TCRdb year 2016). At the level of the whole study: The study quantitatively tracked T-cell immune reconstitution after TCRalphabeta/CD19-depleted allogeneic hematopoietic cell transplantation in children using TCR repertoire profiling.

Library preparation was by PCR. The instrument was an Illumina HiSeq 2500. To normalize quantification of the TCRbeta repertoire, the TCR libraries were built with molecular barcoding that relied on unique molecular identifiers. The public reads were run again by TCRdb, first through fastp at Q25 and then through MiXCR, and only productive beta chains were kept. When rows share a CDR3 protein, they turn into one entry using the most common DNA and genes. The sample contains 400,000 to 500,000 distinct CDR3 sequences, roughly 11% of them found a single time. The ten largest clones add up to over 4.5% of the sample. CDR3 length: 15 amino acids, cysteine to phenylalanine. Just CDR3 DNA is preserved here, 45 bases in frame from base 1. For CDR1 and CDR2, the germline V gene lists MGHRA and YSYEKL. The V end loses 3 bases and the J end loses 0 bases, and a stretch of 11 bases separates them.

The receptor chain draws on TRBV4-1 and TRBJ2-5, with the D gene uncertain. This specimen was PBMCs from the stem cell graft donor, taken from the stem cell graft. The sequence derives from a human donor who donated a stem cell graft to a child with acute myeloid leukemia. The CDR3 region has the sequence CASSHASGYQETQYF. The sequenced DNA: TGCGCCAGCAGCCACGCCTCAGGATACCAAGAGACCCAGTACTTC.